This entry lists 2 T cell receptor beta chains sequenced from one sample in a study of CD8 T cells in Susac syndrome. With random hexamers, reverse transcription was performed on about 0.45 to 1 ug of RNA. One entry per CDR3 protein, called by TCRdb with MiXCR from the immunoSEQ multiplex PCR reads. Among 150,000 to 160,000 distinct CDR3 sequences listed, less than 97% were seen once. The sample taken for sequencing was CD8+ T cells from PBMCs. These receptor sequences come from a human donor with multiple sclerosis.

The chain's CDR3 is CASTSGSETNEQYF. The CDR3 bases are TGTGCCAGCACCTCAGGGTCGGAAACCAACGAGCAGTACTTC. The chain joins TRBV6-5 to TRBJ2-7; weak D call: TRBD1 (5 bases). V lost 7 bases, J lost 5 bases, and 18 bases lay in between. Looked up from germline, CDR1 is MNHEY and CDR2 is SVGAGI. This CDR3 spans 14 amino acids.

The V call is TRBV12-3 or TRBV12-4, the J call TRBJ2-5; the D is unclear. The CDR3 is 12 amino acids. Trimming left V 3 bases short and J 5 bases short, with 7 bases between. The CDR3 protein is CASSLGSETQYF. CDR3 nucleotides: TGTGCCAGCAGTTTGGGGTCGGAGACCCAGTACTTC.